This T cell receptor (beta chain) was sequenced in a study of Graves' ophthalmopathy and Graves' hyperthyroidism. Across the whole study: The authors collected peripheral blood at initial diagnosis, before any treatment. Whole-study results and caveats: Most thyroid-expanded clonotypes exceeding 0.001 frequency were also found in blood. Ophthalmopathy progression was predicted by the model at around 70% sensitivity and under 75% specificity.

As the template, RNA transcripts were used to amplify TCR beta CDR3 regions. HTBI primers served in a first-round RT-PCR, which a second-round multiplex PCR followed. TCRdb analysed the multiplex PCR reads with MiXCR anew, one entry per CDR3 protein. This table holds hundreds of thousands of distinct CDR3 sequences, under 50% found once. V gave up 7 bases and J gave up 0 bases, with 12 bases separating them. This CDR3 has 14 amino acids. This clonotype appeared many times. The antigen is not known. Pregnant or lactating patients and those with other autoimmune diseases or uncontrolled infections were excluded.

V and J are TRBV12-3 or TRBV12-4 and TRBJ1-1; D unclear. This sequence was found in an adult man with Graves' ophthalmopathy. Sequenced: peripheral blood. In DNA, the CDR3 is TGTGCCAGCAAAGTTGCTCTGGTGAACACTGAAGCTTTCTTT. It encodes CASKVALVNTEAFF.